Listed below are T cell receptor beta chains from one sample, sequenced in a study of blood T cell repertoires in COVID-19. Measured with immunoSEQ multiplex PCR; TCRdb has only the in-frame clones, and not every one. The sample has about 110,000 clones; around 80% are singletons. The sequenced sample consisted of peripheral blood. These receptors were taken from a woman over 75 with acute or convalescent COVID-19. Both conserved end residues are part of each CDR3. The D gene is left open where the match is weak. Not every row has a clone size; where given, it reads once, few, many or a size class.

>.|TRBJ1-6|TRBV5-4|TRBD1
CASSPQGVNSPLHF
TGTGCCAGCAGCCCACAGGGGGTTAATTCACCCCTCCACTTT
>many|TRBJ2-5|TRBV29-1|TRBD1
CSVGISGQGAETQYF
TGCAGCGTTGGTATATCCGGACAGGGGGCGGAGACCCAGTACTTC
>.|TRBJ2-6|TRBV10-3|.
CAISEGRTGGANVLTF
TGTGCCATCAGTGAGGGGCGAACAGGAGGGGCCAACGTCCTGACTTTC
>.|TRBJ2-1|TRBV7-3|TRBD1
CASSLGVGQGKDEQFF
TGTGCCAGCAGCCTGGGGGTAGGACAGGGTAAGGATGAGCAGTTCTTC
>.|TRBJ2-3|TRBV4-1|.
CASSQDRSAPPDTQYF
TGCGCCAGCAGCCAAGATCGGTCCGCCCCCCCAGATACGCAGTATTTT
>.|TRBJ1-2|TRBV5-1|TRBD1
CASETGGAAGTGYTF
TGCGCCAGCGAGACAGGGGGCGCAGCAGGTACTGGCTACACCTTC
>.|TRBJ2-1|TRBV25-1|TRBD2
CASSGLAGGNNEQFF
TGTGCCAGCTCGGGACTAGCGGGGGGAAACAATGAGCAGTTCTTC
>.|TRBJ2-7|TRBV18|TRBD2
CASSPRSGETYEQYF
TGTGCCAGCTCACCAAGGAGCGGGGAGACCTACGAGCAGTACTTC
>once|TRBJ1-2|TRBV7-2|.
CASSPSANYGYTF
TGTGCCAGCAGCCCCTCGGCTAACTATGGCTACACCTTC
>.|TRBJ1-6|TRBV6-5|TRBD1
CASSYSLTGKNSPLHF
TGTGCCAGCAGTTACTCGTTGACAGGGAAGAATTCACCCCTCCACTTT
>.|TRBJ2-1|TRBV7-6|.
CASSLGQYNEQFF
TGTGCCAGCAGCTTAGGGCAGTACAATGAGCAGTTCTTC
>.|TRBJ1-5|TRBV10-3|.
CAISEVLGGNQPQHF
TGTGCCATCAGTGAGGTACTCGGGGGCAATCAGCCCCAGCATTTT
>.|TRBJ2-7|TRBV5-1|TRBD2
CASSAGTSGEQYF
TGCGCCAGCAGCGCCGGGACTAGCGGCGAGCAGTACTTC
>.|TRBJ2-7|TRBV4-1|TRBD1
CASSQDRTGRFNEQYF
TGCGCCAGCAGCCAAGATAGGACAGGGAGGTTCAACGAGCAGTACTTC
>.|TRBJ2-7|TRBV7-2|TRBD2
CASSLTSGEPYEQYF
TGTGCCAGCAGCTTGACTAGCGGAGAACCCTACGAGCAGTACTTC
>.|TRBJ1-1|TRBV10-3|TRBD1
CAISESRGQNTEAFF
TGTGCCATCAGTGAGTCAAGGGGGCAGAACACTGAAGCTTTCTTT
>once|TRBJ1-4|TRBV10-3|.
CATREHPDEKLFF
TGTGCCACCCGGGAACACCCGGATGAAAAACTGTTTTTT
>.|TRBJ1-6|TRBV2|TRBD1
CASNGQGAGNSPLHF
TGTGCCAGCAACGGACAGGGGGCTGGTAATTCACCCCTCCACTTT
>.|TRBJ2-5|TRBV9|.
CASSPTSAQTQYF
TGTGCCAGCAGCCCCACGAGCGCGCAGACCCAGTACTTC